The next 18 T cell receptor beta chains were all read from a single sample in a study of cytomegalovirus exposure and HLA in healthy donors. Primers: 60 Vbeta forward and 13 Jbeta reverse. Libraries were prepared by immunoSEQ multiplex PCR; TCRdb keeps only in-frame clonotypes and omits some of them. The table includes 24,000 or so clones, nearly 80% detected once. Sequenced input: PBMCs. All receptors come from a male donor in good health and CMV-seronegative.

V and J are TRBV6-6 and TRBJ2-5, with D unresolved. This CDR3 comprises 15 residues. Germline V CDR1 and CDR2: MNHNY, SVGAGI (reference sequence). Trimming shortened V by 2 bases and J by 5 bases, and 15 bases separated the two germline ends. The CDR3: CASSYPGPVGETQYF. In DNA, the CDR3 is TGTGCCAGCAGTTACCCTGGCCCCGTCGGGGAGACCCAGTACTTC.

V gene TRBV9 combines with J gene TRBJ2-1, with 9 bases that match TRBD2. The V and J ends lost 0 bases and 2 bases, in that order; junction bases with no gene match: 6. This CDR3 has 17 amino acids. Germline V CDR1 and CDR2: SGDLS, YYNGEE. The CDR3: CASSVGLAGPPYNEQFF. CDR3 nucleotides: TGTGCCAGCAGCGTAGGGCTAGCGGGACCACCCTACAATGAGCAGTTCTTC.

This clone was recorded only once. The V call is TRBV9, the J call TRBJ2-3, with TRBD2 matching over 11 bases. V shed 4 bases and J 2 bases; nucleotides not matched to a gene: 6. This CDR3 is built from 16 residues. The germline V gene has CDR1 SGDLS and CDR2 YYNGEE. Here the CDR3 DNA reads TGTGCCAGCAGCCTTATAGCGGGGGGGACCACAGATACGCAGTATTTT. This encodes CASSLIAGGTTDTQYF. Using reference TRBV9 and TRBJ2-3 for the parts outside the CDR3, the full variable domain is DSGVTQTPKHLITATGQRVTLRCSPRSGDLSVYWYQQSLDQGLQFLIQYYNGEERAKGNILERFSAQQFPDLHSELNLSSLELGDSALYFCASSLIAGGTTDTQYFGPGTRLTVL.

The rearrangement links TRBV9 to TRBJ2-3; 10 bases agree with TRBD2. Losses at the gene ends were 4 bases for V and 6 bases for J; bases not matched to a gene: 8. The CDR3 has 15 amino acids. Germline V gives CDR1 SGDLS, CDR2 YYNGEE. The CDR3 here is CASSRRGLARDTQYF. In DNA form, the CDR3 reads TGTGCCAGCAGCCGGCGGGGACTAGCGAGGGATACGCAGTATTTT. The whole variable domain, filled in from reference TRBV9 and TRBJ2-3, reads DSGVTQTPKHLITATGQRVTLRCSPRSGDLSVYWYQQSLDQGLQFLIQYYNGEERAKGNILERFSAQQFPDLHSELNLSSLELGDSALYFCASSRRGLARDTQYFGPGTRLTVL.

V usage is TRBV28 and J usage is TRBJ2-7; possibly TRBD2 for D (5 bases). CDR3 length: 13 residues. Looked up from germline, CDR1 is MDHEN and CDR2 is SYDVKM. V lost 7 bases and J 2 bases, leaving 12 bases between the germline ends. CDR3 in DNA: TGTGCCAGCACGAGCGGTGAAGCCTACGAGCAGTACTTC. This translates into CASTSGEAYEQYF.

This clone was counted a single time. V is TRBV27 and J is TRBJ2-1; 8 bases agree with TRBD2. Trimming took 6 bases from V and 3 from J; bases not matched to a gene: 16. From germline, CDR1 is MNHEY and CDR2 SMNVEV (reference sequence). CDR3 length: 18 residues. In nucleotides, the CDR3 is TGTGCCAGCAGCTACACAGCCGTGTCCCGGGAGGGCTACAATGAGCAGTTCTTC. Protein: CASSYTAVSREGYNEQFF.

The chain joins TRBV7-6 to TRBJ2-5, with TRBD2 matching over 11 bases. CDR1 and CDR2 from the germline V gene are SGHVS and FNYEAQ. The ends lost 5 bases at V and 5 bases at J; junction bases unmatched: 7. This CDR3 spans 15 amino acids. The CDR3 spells CASSDIAGGAETQYF. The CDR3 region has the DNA TGTGCCAGCAGCGATATAGCGGGGGGGGCGGAGACCCAGTACTTC.

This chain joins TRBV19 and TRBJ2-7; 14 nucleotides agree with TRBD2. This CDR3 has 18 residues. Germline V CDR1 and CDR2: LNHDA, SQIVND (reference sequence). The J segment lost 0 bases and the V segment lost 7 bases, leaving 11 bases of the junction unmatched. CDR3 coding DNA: TGTGCCAGTACTCCGGGACTAGCGGGAGTGCCGGGCTCCTACGAGCAGTACTTC. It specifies CASTPGLAGVPGSYEQYF.

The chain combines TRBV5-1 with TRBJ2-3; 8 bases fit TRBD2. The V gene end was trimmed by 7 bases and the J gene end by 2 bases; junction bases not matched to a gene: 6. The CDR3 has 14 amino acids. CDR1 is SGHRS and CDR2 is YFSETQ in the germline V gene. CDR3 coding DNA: TGCGCCAGCCAGCGGACTAGCAACACAGATACGCAGTATTTT. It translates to CASQRTSNTDTQYF. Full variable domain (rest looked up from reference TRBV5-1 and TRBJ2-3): KAGVTQTPRYLIKTRGQQVTLSCSPISGHRSVSWYQQTPGQGLQFLFEYFSETQRNKGNFPGRFSGRQFSNSRSEMNVSTLELGDSALYLCASQRTSNTDTQYFGPGTRLTVL.

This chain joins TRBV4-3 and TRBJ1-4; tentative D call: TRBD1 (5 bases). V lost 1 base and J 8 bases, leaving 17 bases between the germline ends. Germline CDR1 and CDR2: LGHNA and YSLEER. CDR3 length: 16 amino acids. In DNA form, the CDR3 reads TGCGCCAGCAGCCAAGCCCTGGGGGAGGGTCGCGAAAAACTGTTTTTT. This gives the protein CASSQALGEGREKLFF.

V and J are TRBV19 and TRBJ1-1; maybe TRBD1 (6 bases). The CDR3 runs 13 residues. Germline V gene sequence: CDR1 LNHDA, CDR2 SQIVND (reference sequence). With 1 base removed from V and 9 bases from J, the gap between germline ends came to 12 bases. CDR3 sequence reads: CASSIGTVPKAFF. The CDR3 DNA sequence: TGTGCCAGTAGTATAGGGACAGTCCCTAAAGCTTTCTTT. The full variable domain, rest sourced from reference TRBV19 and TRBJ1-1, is DGGITQSPKYLFRKEGQNVTLSCEQNLNHDAMYWYRQDPGQGLRLIYYSQIVNDFQKGDIAEGYSVSREKKESFPLTVTSAQKNPTAFYLCASSIGTVPKAFFGQGTRLTVV.

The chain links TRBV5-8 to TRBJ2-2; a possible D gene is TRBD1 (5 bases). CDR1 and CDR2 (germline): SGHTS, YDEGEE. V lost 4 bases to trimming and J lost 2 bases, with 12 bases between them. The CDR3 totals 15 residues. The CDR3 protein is CASSPQGINTGELFF. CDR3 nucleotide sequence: TGTGCCAGCAGCCCGCAGGGTATTAACACCGGGGAGCTGTTTTTT.

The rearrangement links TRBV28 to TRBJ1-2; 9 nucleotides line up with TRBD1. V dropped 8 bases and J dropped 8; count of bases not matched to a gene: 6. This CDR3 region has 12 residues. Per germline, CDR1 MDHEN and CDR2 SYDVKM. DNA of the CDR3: TGTGCCAGCCTACAGGGGGCTGACGGCTACACCTTC. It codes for CASLQGADGYTF.

The CDR3 DNA reads as TGTGCCTGCAGGACAGGGAACTATGGCTACACCTTC. It yields the protein CACRTGNYGYTF. The J gene is TRBJ1-2, the V gene TRBV30; 8 bases agree with TRBD1. The CDR3 has 12 residues. In germline, CDR1 is GTSNPN, CDR2 SVGIG (reference sequence). Trimming took 6 bases from V and 2 from J; bases not matched to a gene: 2.

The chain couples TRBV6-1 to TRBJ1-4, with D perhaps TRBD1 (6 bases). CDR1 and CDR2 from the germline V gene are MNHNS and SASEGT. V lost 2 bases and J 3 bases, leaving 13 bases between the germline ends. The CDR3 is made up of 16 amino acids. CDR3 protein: CASSENSAGANEKLFF. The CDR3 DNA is TGTGCCAGCAGTGAAAACTCAGCAGGGGCTAATGAAAAACTGTTTTTT.

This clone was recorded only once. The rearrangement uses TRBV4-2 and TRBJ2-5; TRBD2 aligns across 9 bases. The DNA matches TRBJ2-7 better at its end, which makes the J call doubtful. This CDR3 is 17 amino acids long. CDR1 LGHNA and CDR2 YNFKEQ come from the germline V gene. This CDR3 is CASSQDPASGNSYEQYF. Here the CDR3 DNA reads TGTGCCAGCAGCCAAGATCCGGCTAGCGGGAATTCCTACGAGCAGTACTTC.

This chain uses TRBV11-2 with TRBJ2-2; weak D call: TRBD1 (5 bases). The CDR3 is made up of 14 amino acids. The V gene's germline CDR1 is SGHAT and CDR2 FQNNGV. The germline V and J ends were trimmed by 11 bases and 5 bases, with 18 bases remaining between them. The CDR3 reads CAQTGPSATGELFF. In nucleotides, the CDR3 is TGTGCCCAAACAGGACCATCCGCAACCGGGGAGCTGTTTTTT.

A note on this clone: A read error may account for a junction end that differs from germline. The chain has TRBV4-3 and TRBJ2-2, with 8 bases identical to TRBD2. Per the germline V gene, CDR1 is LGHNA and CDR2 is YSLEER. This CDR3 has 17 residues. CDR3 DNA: TGCGCCAGCAGCCAGGGGGTGGGACTAGAGCCCGGCGGGGAGCTGTGTTTT. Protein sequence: CASSQGVGLEPGGELCF.